Shown below are 10 T cell receptor beta chains from a single sample sequenced in a study of OX40 agonist ivuxolimab in advanced cancers. TCRdb's copy holds only in-frame clones and misses some; the assay was immunoSEQ multiplex PCR. This table holds fewer than 75,000 clones, approximately 86% found once. This sample comprised CD4+ or CD8+ T cells sorted from blood, obtained in a trial of the OX40 agonist ivuxolimab. The origin of the receptors is an adult with an advanced solid tumor such as melanoma, head and neck, liver or kidney cancer.

This clone was picked up a small number of times. The gene calls are TRBV7-2 and TRBJ1-1; 7 bases are shared with TRBD1. The germline V gene has CDR1 SGHTA and CDR2 FQGNSA. V lost 2 bases, J lost 4 bases, and 4 bases stayed unmatched. This CDR3 is 14 amino acids long. The CDR3 sequence is CASSLRQGGTEAFF. For the CDR3, the DNA is TGTGCCAGCAGCTTACGTCAGGGGGGCACTGAAGCTTTCTTT. Together with reference TRBV7-2 and TRBJ1-1, the CDR3 gives the full variable domain: GAGVSQSPSNKVTEKGKDVELRCDPISGHTALYWYRQSLGQGLEFLIYFQGNSAPDKSGLPSDRFSAERTGGSVSTLTIQRTQQEDSAVYLCASSLRQGGTEAFFGQGTRLTVV.

The V and J genes are TRBV11-2 and TRBJ2-1, with 9 bases aligning to TRBD2. Germline-derived CDR1 and CDR2 are SGHAT and FQNNGV. Unmatched junction bases numbered 18, after V lost 5 bases and J lost 10 bases. The CDR3 extends over 17 amino acids. The CDR3, as DNA: TGTGCCAGCAGCAGCATAAAACGGGGACTAGCCGGAGGGGAGCAGTTCTTC. This codes for CASSSIKRGLAGGEQFF.

The count of this clone is one. The chain carries TRBV6-1 and TRBJ2-7; TRBD2 matches 8 bases. Germline trimming cut 4 bases from V and 4 bases from J; bases unmatched to any gene: 6. The CDR3 runs to 14 residues. In germline, CDR1 is MNHNS, CDR2 SASEGT. The CDR3 DNA reads as TGTGCCAGCAGTGCCCCCGGACTAGCTTACGAGCAGTACTTC. Translated: CASSAPGLAYEQYF.

In this sample, this clone turned up once. The chain combines TRBV10-3 with TRBJ1-5, with 8 bases aligning to TRBD1. The germline CDR1 and CDR2 sequences are ENHRY and SYGVKD. J lost 0 bases, V lost 3 bases, and 7 bases had no gene match. The CDR3 runs to 17 residues. CDR3 DNA sequence: TGTGCCATCAGTGACCAGACAGGGGACCCTAGCAATCAGCCCCAGCATTTT. Its protein product is CAISDQTGDPSNQPQHF.

This clone was seen a few times. The rearrangement links TRBV19 to TRBJ1-5; 8 nucleotides align to TRBD1. The J segment lost 7 bases and the V segment lost 7 bases, leaving 15 bases of the junction unmatched. Germline loops: CDR1 LNHDA, CDR2 SQIVND (reference sequence). This CDR3 comprises 16 residues. The CDR3, as DNA: TGTGCCAGTAAATTTCTGGGCAGGGGGCGATTACAGCCCCAGCATTTT. Translation: CASKFLGRGRLQPQHF.

V is TRBV5-4 and J is TRBJ2-2; TRBD1 agrees at 8 bases. The germline V gene encodes CDR1 SGHNT and CDR2 YYREEE (reference sequence). J was trimmed by 6 bases and V by 5 bases; bases with no gene match: 3. The length of the CDR3 is 13 residues. The CDR3 is CASSLTGAGELFF. The CDR3 bases are TGTGCCAGCAGTTTGACAGGGGCCGGGGAGCTGTTTTTT.

The chain combines TRBV7-2 with TRBJ2-7; 7 nucleotides align to TRBD2. CDR3 length: 15 residues. V gave up 1 base and J gave up 4 bases; unmatched junction bases: 7. The V gene's germline CDR1 is SGHTA and CDR2 FQGNSA. CDR3: CASSLGTSADYEQYF. The DNA for the CDR3 is TGTGCCAGCAGCTTAGGTACTAGCGCAGATTACGAGCAGTACTTC.

The chain carries TRBV19 and TRBJ2-1; no clear D gene. Germline loops: CDR1 LNHDA, CDR2 SQIVND (reference sequence). V was shortened by 0 bases and J by 2 bases, with 11 bases between the two germline ends. The CDR3 is 16 amino acids. CDR3 amino acids: CASSIDLGGPYNEQFF. CDR3 sequence (DNA): TGTGCCAGTAGTATAGATCTTGGCGGTCCCTACAATGAGCAGTTCTTC.

The chain links TRBV19 to TRBJ1-2, with D unclear. V was pared by 4 bases and J by 2 bases, with 8 bases between. This CDR3 comprises 13 residues. CDR1 and CDR2 (germline): LNHDA, SQIVND (reference sequence). In DNA form, the CDR3 reads TGTGCCAGTAGTAACGGGGAGAACTATGGCTACACCTTC. Amino acid sequence: CASSNGENYGYTF. Full variable domain (remainder filled in from reference TRBV19 and TRBJ1-2): DGGITQSPKYLFRKEGQNVTLSCEQNLNHDAMYWYRQDPGQGLRLIYYSQIVNDFQKGDIAEGYSVSREKKESFPLTVTSAQKNPTAFYLCASSNGENYGYTFGSGTRLTVV.

This clone appeared a few times. The chain is built from TRBV28 and TRBJ1-2; TRBD1 aligns across 7 bases. Looked up from germline, CDR1 is MDHEN and CDR2 is SYDVKM. This CDR3 spans 13 amino acids. The V and J ends lost 7 bases and 5 bases, in that order; junction bases with no gene match: 7. CDR3 amino acids: CASKTTGLYGYTF. DNA for the CDR3: TGTGCCAGCAAAACGACAGGGTTGTATGGCTACACCTTC.